The text below deals with one TCR beta chain. Trimming removed 7 bases from V and 2 bases from J, with 17 bases in between. Per germline, CDR1 LNHDA and CDR2 SQIVND (reference sequence). The CDR3 totals 15 residues. Seattle-derived patients entered the study during active infection and were followed longitudinally. The protocol was immunoSEQ multiplex PCR, while the TCRdb copy is restricted to in-frame clones and leaves out a portion. The data contain roughly 220,000 clones, about 81% of them singletons. The record originates from a study of blood T cell repertoires in COVID-19. Sequences were obtained from peripheral blood. The sequence came from a woman older than 75 with COVID-19, enrolled during active disease. The chain carries TRBV19 and TRBJ1-2, with D maybe TRBD1 (6 bases). CDR3 amino acids: CASKAGQSVNYGYTF. The CDR3 region has the DNA TGTGCCAGTAAGGCCGGACAGTCCGTAAACTATGGCTACACCTTC.